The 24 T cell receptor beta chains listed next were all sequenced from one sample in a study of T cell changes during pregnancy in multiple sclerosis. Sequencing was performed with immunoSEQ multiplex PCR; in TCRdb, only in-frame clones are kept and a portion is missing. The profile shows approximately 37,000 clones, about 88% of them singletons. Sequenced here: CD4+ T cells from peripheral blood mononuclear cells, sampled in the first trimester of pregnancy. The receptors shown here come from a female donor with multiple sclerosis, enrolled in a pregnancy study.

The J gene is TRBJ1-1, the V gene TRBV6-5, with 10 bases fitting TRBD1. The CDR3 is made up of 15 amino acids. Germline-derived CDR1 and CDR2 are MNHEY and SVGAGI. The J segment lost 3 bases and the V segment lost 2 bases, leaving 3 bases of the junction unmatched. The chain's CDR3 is CASSYAGTGDTEAFF. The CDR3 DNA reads TGTGCCAGCAGTTACGCCGGGACAGGGGACACTGAAGCTTTCTTT.

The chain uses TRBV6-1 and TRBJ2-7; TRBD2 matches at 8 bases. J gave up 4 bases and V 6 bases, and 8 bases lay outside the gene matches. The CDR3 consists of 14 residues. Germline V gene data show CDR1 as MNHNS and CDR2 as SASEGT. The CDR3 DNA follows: TGTGCCAGCAGCCGTACTAGCGGATCGTACGAGCAGTACTTC. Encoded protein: CASSRTSGSYEQYF.

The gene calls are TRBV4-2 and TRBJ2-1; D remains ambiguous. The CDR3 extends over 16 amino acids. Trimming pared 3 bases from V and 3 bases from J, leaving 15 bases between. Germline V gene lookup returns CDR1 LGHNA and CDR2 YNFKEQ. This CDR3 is CASSHGFGVGYNEQFF. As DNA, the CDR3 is TGTGCCAGCAGCCACGGGTTCGGAGTTGGCTACAATGAGCAGTTCTTC.

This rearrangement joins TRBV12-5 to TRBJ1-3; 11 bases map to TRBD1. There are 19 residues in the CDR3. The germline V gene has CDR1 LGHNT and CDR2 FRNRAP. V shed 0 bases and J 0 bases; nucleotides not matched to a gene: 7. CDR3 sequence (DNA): TGTGCTAGTGGTTTGGTACGGGGGACAGGGGGTTTCTCTGGAAACACCATATATTTT. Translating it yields CASGLVRGTGGFSGNTIYF.

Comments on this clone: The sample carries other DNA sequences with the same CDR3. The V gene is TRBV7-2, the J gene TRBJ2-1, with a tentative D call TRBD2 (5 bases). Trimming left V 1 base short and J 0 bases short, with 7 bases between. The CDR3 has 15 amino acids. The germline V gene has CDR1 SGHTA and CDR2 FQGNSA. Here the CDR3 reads CASSLDGSSYNEQFF. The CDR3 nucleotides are TGTGCCAGCAGCTTAGATGGGAGCTCCTACAATGAGCAGTTCTTC.

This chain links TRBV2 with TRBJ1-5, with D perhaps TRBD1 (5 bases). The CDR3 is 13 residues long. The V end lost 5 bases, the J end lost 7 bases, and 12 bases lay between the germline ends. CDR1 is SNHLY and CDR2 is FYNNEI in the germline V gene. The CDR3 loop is CASSRGVVQPQHF. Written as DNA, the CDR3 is TGTGCCAGCAGTCGGGGGGTGGTCCAGCCCCAGCATTTT.

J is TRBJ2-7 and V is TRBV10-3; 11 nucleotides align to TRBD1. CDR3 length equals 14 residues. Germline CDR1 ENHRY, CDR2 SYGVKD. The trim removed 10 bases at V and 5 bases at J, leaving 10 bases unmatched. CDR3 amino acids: CATTGTGGDNEQYF. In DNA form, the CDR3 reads TGTGCCACGACCGGGACAGGGGGGGACAACGAGCAGTACTTC.

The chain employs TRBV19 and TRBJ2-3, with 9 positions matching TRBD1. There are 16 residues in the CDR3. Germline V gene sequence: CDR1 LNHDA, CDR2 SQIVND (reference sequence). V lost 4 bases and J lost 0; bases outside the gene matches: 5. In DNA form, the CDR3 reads TGTGCCAGTAGTACGAGGACAGGGGTGAGCACAGATACGCAGTATTTT. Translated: CASSTRTGVSTDTQYF.

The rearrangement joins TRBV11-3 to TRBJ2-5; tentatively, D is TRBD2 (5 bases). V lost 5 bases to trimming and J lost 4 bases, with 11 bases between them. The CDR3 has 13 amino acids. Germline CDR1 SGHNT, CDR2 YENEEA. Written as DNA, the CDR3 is TGTGCCAGCAGCCGATCGGGGTTAGAGACCCAGTACTTC. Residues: CASSRSGLETQYF.

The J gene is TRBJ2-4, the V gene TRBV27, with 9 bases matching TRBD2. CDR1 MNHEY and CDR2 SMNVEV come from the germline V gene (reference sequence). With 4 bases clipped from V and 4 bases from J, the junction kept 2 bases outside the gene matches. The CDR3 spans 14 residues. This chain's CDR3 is CASSYTSGKNIQYF. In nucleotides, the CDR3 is TGTGCCAGCAGTTATACTAGCGGGAAAAACATTCAGTACTTC.

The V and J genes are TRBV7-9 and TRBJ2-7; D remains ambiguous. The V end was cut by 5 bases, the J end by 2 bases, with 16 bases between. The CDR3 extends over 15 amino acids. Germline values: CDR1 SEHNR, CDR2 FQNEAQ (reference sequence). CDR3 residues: CASSRGGLYPYEQYF. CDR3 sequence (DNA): TGTGCCAGCAGCCGTGGCGGCCTTTACCCCTACGAGCAGTACTTC.

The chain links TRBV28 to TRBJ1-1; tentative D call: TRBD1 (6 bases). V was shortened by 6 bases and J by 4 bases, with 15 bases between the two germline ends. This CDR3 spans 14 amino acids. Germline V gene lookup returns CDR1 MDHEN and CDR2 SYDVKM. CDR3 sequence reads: CASSPTGSGTEAFF. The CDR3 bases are TGTGCCAGCAGCCCTACAGGGAGCGGCACTGAAGCTTTCTTT.

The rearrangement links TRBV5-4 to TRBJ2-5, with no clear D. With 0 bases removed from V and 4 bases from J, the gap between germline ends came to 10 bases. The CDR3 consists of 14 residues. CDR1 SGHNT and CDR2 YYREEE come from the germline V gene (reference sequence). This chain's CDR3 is CASSLGAELETQYF. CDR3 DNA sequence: TGTGCCAGCAGCTTGGGCGCCGAACTAGAGACCCAGTACTTC.

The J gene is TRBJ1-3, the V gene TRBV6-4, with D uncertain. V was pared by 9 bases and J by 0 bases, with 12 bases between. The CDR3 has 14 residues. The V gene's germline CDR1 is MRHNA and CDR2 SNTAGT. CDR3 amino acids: CASTDVNSGNTIYF. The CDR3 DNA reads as TGTGCCAGTACTGACGTTAACTCTGGAAACACCATATATTTT.

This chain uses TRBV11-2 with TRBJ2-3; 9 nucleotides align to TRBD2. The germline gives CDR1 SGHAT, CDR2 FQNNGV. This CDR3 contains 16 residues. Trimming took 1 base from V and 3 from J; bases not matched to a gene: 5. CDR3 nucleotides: TGTGCCAGCAGCTTAGCTCTGCGGGAGGGGACAGATACGCAGTATTTT. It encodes CASSLALREGTDTQYF.

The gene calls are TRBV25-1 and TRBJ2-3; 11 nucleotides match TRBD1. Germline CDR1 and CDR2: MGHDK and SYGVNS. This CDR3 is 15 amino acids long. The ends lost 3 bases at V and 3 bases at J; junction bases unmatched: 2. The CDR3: CASSEDRGLTDTQYF. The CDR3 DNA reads TGTGCCAGCAGTGAGGACAGGGGGCTTACAGATACGCAGTATTTT.

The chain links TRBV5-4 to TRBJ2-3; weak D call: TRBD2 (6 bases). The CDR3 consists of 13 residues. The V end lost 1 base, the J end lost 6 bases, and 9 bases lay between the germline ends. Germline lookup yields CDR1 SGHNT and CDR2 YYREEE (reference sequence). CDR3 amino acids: CASSLWGVDTQYF. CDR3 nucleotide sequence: TGTGCCAGCAGCTTGTGGGGGGTCGATACGCAGTATTTT.

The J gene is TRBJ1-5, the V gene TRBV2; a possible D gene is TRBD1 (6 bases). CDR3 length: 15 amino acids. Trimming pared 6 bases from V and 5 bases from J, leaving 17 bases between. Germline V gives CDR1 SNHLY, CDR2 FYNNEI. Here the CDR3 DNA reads TGTGCCAGCAGGACCCCAGGGGAAGGAGATCAGCCCCAGCATTTT. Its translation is CASRTPGEGDQPQHF.

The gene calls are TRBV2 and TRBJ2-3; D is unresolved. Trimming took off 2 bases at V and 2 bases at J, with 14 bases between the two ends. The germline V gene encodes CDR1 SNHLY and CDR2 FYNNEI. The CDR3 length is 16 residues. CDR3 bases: TGTGCCAGCAGTGAAAGCGCGGAATGGATCACAGATACGCAGTATTTT. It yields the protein CASSESAEWITDTQYF.

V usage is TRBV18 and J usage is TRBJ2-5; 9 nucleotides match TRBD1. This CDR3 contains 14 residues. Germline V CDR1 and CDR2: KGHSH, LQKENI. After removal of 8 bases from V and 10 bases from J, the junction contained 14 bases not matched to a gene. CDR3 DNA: TGTGCCAGCGCAGAGCAGAGACAGGGGGGGGACCAGTACTTC. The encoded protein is CASAEQRQGGDQYF.

DNA for the CDR3: TGTGCCAGCAGTGTCGGCGGGAGTGTCCACGAGCAGTACTTC. It is translated as CASSVGGSVHEQYF. The genes are TRBV6-4 and TRBJ2-7; TRBD2 agrees at 7 bases. The CDR3 sequence is 14 residues long. The germline gives CDR1 MRHNA, CDR2 SNTAGT. Trimming took 4 bases from V and 5 from J; bases not matched to a gene: 8.

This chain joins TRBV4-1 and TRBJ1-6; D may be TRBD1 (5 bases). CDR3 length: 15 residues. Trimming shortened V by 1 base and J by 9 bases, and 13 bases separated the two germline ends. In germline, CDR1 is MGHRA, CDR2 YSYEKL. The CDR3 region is CASSQARQSGSPLHF. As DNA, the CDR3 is TGCGCCAGCAGCCAAGCGCGACAGTCGGGTTCACCCCTCCACTTT.

The CDR3 reads CASSKDRVNGYTF. For the CDR3, the DNA is TGCGCCAGCAGTAAGGACAGGGTGAATGGCTACACCTTC. The V and J genes are TRBV10-1 and TRBJ1-2; the match to TRBD1 covers 8 bases. Germline-derived CDR1 and CDR2 are WNHNN and SYGVQD (reference sequence). The CDR3 length is 13 residues. J gave up 6 bases and V 5 bases, and 5 bases lay outside the gene matches.

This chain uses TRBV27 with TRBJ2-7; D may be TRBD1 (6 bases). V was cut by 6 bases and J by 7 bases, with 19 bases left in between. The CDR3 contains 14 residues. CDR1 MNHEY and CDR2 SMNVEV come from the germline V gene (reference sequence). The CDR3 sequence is CASRRGAGELEQYF. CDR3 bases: TGTGCCAGCAGACGAGGAGCAGGGGAGTTGGAGCAGTACTTC.